This TCR beta chain is from a study of CD8 T cells in Susac syndrome. Random-hexamer reverse transcription was applied to roughly 0.5 to 1 ug RNA. Amplification of TCR beta CDR3 used immunoSEQ multiplex PCR across 54 Vbeta and 13 Jbeta. From the immunoSEQ multiplex PCR reads, TCRdb called clonotypes with MiXCR, one entry per CDR3 protein. Among roughly 400,000 distinct CDR3 sequences listed, more than 80% were seen once. Sequenced input: CD8+ T cells from PBMCs. The origin of this receptor is a human donor with multiple sclerosis.

CDR3: CASTHGGYQETQYF. Here the CDR3 DNA reads TGTGCCAGCACCCACGGGGGGTACCAAGAGACCCAGTACTTC. The rearrangement links TRBV7-9 to TRBJ2-5; TRBD2 aligns across 7 bases. With 7 bases clipped from V and 0 bases from J, the junction kept 5 bases outside the gene matches. Germline V gives CDR1 SEHNR, CDR2 FQNEAQ (reference sequence). There are 14 residues in the CDR3.